This T cell receptor beta chain was recovered during a study of cytomegalovirus exposure and HLA in healthy donors. V lost 1 base, J lost 1 base, and 13 bases lay in between. The CDR3 contains 16 residues. Germline CDR1 and CDR2: SGHVS and FQNEAQ. Measured with immunoSEQ multiplex PCR; TCRdb has only the in-frame clones, and not every one. The profile shows approximately 72,000 clones, 94% of them singletons. The sample taken for sequencing was PBMCs. The chain links TRBV7-8 to TRBJ1-1; tentatively, D is TRBD1 (5 bases). The source is a woman under 30 in good health and CMV-seronegative. The CDR3 coding sequence is TGTGCCAGCAGCTTAGAGGGGAAACGGCGGAACACTGAAGCTTTCTTT. Amino acid sequence: CASSLEGKRRNTEAFF.